This T cell receptor (beta chain) originates from a study of T cell repertoires in cytomegalovirus infection. Study details: Both recently identified HLA-C-restricted and well-studied HLA-B-restricted CMV epitopes were used in the study. CMV infection together with matching HLA type was indicated by public TCR beta signatures.

TCRdb independently ran MiXCR on the reads; one entry per CDR3 protein. The data hold approximately 76,000 distinct CDR3 sequences, with roughly 39% observed a single time. This clonotype has just one count. The antigen remains undetermined. Study results and limitations: HLA-C-restricted CMV-specific TCR beta clonotypes prevailed in the ex vivo response.

Deletions cut 6 bases from V and 3 bases from J, with 5 bases between. Germline values: CDR1 SQVTM, CDR2 ANQGSEA. This CDR3 comprises 10 residues. The sequenced sample was CD8+ T cells from cultured PBMCs, obtained from culture after CMV antigen stimulation. This chain joins TRBV29-1 and TRBJ1-1, with no clear D. This TCR was sampled from a human donor in good health (CMV status not recorded). Some clones in this sample may be carry-over from other donors' samples. The CDR3 sequence is CSVYHTEAFF. In DNA form, the CDR3 reads TGCAGCGTGTATCACACTGAAGCTTTCTTT.